These 2 T cell receptor beta chains originate from one sample sequenced in a study of OX40 agonist ivuxolimab in advanced cancers. This table comes from immunoSEQ multiplex PCR, and its TCRdb copy is limited to in-frame clones, with some not included. The table records about 88,000 clones, more than 80% of them present only once. The sequencing here drew on CD4+ or CD8+ T cells sorted from blood, taken in a trial of the OX40 agonist ivuxolimab. These receptors originate from an adult with an advanced solid tumor such as melanoma, head and neck, liver or kidney cancer.

The chain links TRBV5-1 to TRBJ2-6, with a weak D call TRBD2 (6 bases). In germline, CDR1 is SGHRS, CDR2 YFSETQ. The germline V and J ends were trimmed by 4 bases and 0 bases, with 17 bases remaining between them. CDR3 size: 18 residues. The chain's CDR3 is CASSGRTAPSSGANVLTF. The CDR3 DNA sequence: TGCGCCAGCAGCGGGAGGACGGCACCCAGCTCTGGGGCCAACGTCCTGACTTTC.

This chain uses TRBV9 with TRBJ1-1; tentative D call: TRBD1 (5 bases). The V end lost 4 bases, the J end lost 3 bases, and 13 bases lay between the germline ends. The CDR3 runs 14 residues. Germline V gene lookup returns CDR1 SGDLS and CDR2 YYNGEE. The CDR3 protein is CASSTHGGDTEAFF. CDR3 nucleotides: TGTGCCAGCAGCACACACGGAGGGGACACTGAAGCTTTCTTT.